This entry features one T cell receptor (beta chain) sequence. Its antigen remains unknown. This sample stems from a study of T cell responses to AZD1222 COVID-19 vaccine. Study results and limitations: Females made up more of the donors, who were largely white British, and clonal diversity may have come out too low. Dominant at 160-218 and 743-854, vaccine-associated CD4 TCRs also spanned spike.

Here immunoSEQ multiplex PCR was the method, and the copy in TCRdb shows in-frame clones only, minus some. The table shows approximately 150,000 clones, with roughly 88% occurring only once. This CDR3 is built from 14 residues. Looked up from germline, CDR1 is LNHDA and CDR2 is SQIVND (reference sequence). V shed 6 bases and J 5 bases; nucleotides not matched to a gene: 6. The chain employs TRBV19 and TRBJ2-2; 7 bases are a match to TRBD2. Material: peripheral blood, obtained on day 0 of AZD1222 vaccination. This receptor was identified in an adult in good health. CDR3 residues: CASRAGVVTGELFF. CDR3 DNA: TGTGCCAGTAGGGCGGGAGTAGTGACCGGGGAGCTGTTTTTT.